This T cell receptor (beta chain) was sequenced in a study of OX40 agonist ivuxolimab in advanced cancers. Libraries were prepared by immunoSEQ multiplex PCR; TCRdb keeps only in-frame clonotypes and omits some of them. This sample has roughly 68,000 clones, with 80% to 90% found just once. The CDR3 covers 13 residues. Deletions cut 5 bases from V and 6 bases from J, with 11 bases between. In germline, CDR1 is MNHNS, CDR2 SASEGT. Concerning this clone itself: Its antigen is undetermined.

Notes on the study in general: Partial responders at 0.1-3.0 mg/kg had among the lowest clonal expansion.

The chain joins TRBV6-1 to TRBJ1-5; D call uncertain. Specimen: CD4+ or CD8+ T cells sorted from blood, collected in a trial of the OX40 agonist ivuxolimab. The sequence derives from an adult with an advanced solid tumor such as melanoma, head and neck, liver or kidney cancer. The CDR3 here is CASSYGIRQPQHF. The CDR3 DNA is TGTGCCAGCAGTTATGGGATTCGTCAGCCCCAGCATTTT.